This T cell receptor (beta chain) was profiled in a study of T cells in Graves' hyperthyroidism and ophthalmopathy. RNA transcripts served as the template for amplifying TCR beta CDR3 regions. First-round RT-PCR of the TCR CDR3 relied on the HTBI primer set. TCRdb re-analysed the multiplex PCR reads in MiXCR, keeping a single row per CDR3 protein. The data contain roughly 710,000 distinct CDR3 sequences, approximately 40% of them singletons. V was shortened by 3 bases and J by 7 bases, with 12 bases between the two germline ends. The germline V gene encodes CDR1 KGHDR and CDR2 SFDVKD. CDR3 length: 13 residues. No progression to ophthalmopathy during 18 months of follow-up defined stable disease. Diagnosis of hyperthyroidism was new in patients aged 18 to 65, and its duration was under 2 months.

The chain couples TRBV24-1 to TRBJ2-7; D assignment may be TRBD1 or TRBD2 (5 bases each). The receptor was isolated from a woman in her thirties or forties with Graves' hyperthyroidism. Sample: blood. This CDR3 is CATSDRGGNEQYF. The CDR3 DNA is TGTGCCACCAGTGATCGGGGCGGTAATGAGCAGTACTTC.